This TCR beta chain stems from a study of PD-1 and CTLA-4 blockade in melanoma. Produced via immunoSEQ multiplex PCR; TCRdb's table is partial and in-frame only. The sample carries 30,000 or so clones, 91% recorded once. Germline V gene sequence: CDR1 MNHNS, CDR2 SASEGT. Between the trimmed V and J ends, which lost 3 bases and 4 bases, there was a span of 6 bases. This CDR3 spans 12 amino acids. Sequencing was performed on CD8+ T cells from peripheral blood, taken from a patient given anti-PD-1 treatment. This rearrangement joins TRBV6-1 to TRBJ1-1; D gene uncertain. The TCR sequence derives from a human donor with melanoma. This CDR3 reads CASSEVPTEAFF. CDR3 DNA sequence: TGTGCCAGCAGTGAGGTTCCCACTGAAGCTTTCTTT.